These 13 T cell receptor beta chains were sequenced from one sample in a study of T cells in lung cancer brain metastases. Sequencing used immunoSEQ multiplex PCR; TCRdb keeps in-frame clones, though not all of them. Of over a thousand clones in the sample, 89% were seen once. The material sequenced was tumor tissue from a brain metastasis. The source is a woman aged 45 to 65 with non-small cell lung cancer that had spread to the brain.

The chain uses TRBV5-4 and TRBJ2-7, with 8 bases identical to TRBD2. The CDR3 loop spans 14 amino acids. Germline loops: CDR1 SGHNT, CDR2 YYREEE (reference sequence). The V and J ends lost 8 bases and 4 bases, in that order; junction bases with no gene match: 11. Here the CDR3 reads CASSEASGRYEQYF. The CDR3 coding sequence is TGTGCCAGTTCCGAGGCTAGCGGGCGTTACGAGCAGTACTTC.

This clone was seen just once. The rearrangement joins TRBV27 to TRBJ2-1; D uncertain. From germline, CDR1 is MNHEY and CDR2 SMNVEV (reference sequence). Trimming left V 6 bases short and J 0 bases short, with 12 bases between. The CDR3 has 15 residues. CDR3 loop: CASRWVRSSYNEQFF. The CDR3 DNA reads TGTGCCAGCAGGTGGGTTCGAAGCTCCTACAATGAGCAGTTCTTC.

V usage is TRBV6-5 and J usage is TRBJ1-5, with D uncertain. The CDR3 runs 13 residues. With 4 bases removed from V and 5 bases from J, the gap between germline ends came to 9 bases. Germline CDR1 reads MNHEY; CDR2 reads SVGAGI. The CDR3 DNA reads as TGTGCCAGCAGTTCCCAATCGCATCAGCCCCAGCATTTT. As protein: CASSSQSHQPQHF.

The chain joins TRBV6-6 to TRBJ1-5; 7 bases match TRBD2. The end of the DNA aligns better with TRBJ2-3, so the J call may be wrong. Germline CDR1 is MNHNY and CDR2 is SVGAGI (reference sequence). This CDR3 contains 14 residues. The CDR3 protein is CASSYGEGYQPQYF. The CDR3, as DNA: TGTGCCAGCAGTTACGGGGAGGGCTATCAGCCCCAGTATTTT.

CDR3 nucleotide sequence: TGCGCCAGCAGCCAAGTATCTTTGGGCCCCACAGATACGCAGTATTTT. Translation gives CASSQVSLGPTDTQYF. The chain uses TRBV4-1 and TRBJ2-3; D unclear. The CDR3 consists of 16 residues. V lost 1 base and J 2 bases, leaving 13 bases between the germline ends. Looked up from germline, CDR1 is MGHRA and CDR2 is YSYEKL.

The J gene is TRBJ2-5, the V gene TRBV10-2; the match to TRBD2 covers 9 bases. The CDR3 is made up of 16 amino acids. CDR1 and CDR2 (germline): WSHSY, SAAADI. The V and J ends lost 7 bases and 4 bases, in that order; junction bases with no gene match: 13. CDR3 bases: TGCGCCAGCAATGAACCGGGACTAGCAAAGGTAGAGACCCAGTACTTC. Translation gives CASNEPGLAKVETQYF.

The genes are TRBV13 and TRBJ2-2, with TRBD1 as a possible D gene (5 bases). Germline-derived CDR1 and CDR2 are PRHDT and FYEKMQ (reference sequence). Trimming pared 4 bases from V and 9 bases from J, leaving 15 bases between. The length of the CDR3 is 14 residues. The DNA for the CDR3 is TGTGCCAGCAGCTCGACAGTTATAGGCCGGGAGCTGTTTTTT. It encodes CASSSTVIGRELFF. The full variable domain, in which reference TRBV13 and TRBJ2-2 provide the parts outside the CDR3, is AAGVIQSPRHLIKEKRETATLKCYPIPRHDTVYWYQQGPGQDPQFLISFYEKMQSDKGSIPDRFSAQQFSDYHSELNMSSLELGDSALYFCASSSTVIGRELFFGEGSRLTVL.

The chain links TRBV5-4 to TRBJ2-7; 12 bases match TRBD2. Unmatched junction bases numbered 1, after V lost 0 bases and J lost 3 bases. CDR1 and CDR2 from the germline V gene are SGHNT and YYREEE (reference sequence). The CDR3 is 15 residues long. The DNA for the CDR3 is TGTGCCAGCAGCTTGGGGACTAGCGGGATCTACGAGCAGTACTTC. The encoded protein is CASSLGTSGIYEQYF.

This chain links TRBV19 with TRBJ1-1; TRBD1 aligns across 7 bases. Germline V gene data show CDR1 as LNHDA and CDR2 as SQIVND (reference sequence). V lost 6 bases, J lost 7 bases, and 11 bases stayed unmatched. There are 14 residues in the CDR3. The CDR3 protein is CASSSTGQGGEAFF. The CDR3 region has the DNA TGTGCCAGTAGCTCGACAGGGCAGGGGGGTGAAGCTTTCTTT.

This chain uses TRBV28 with TRBJ1-6, with 7 bases identical to TRBD1. The CDR3 extends over 14 amino acids. CDR1 is MDHEN, CDR2 SYDVKM, per germline. The V segment lost 5 bases and the J segment 11 bases; nucleotides outside the gene matches: 9. The CDR3 coding sequence is TGTGCCAGCAGTAAAGGGGGCCTCCTGACACCCCTCCACTTT. Its translation: CASSKGGLLTPLHF.

The chain is built from TRBV7-9 and TRBJ1-1; D possibly corresponds to TRBD1 (6 bases). V was trimmed by 4 bases and J by 0 bases, leaving 9 bases between them. This CDR3 spans 14 amino acids. The V gene's germline CDR1 is SEHNR and CDR2 FQNEAQ (reference sequence). CDR3 residues: CASSSGHMNTEAFF. The CDR3 DNA is TGTGCCAGCAGCTCGGGACATATGAACACTGAAGCTTTCTTT.

This clone was found a few times. The gene calls are TRBV7-3 and TRBJ2-6; 8 bases align to TRBD2. This CDR3 comprises 18 residues. V lost 5 bases to trimming and J lost 3 bases; unmatched junction nucleotides: 12. Germline V gene lookup returns CDR1 SGHTA and CDR2 FQGTGA. The CDR3 reads CASSAGGGMGVGANVLTF. DNA for the CDR3: TGTGCCAGCAGCGCGGGGGGAGGGATGGGAGTTGGGGCCAACGTCCTGACTTTC.

The chain employs TRBV18 and TRBJ2-7; 9 positions match TRBD2. The length of the CDR3 is 14 residues. The V segment lost 4 bases and the J segment 3 bases; nucleotides outside the gene matches: 4. Germline lookup yields CDR1 KGHSH and CDR2 LQKENI. CDR3 loop: CASSRREGVYEQYF. CDR3 nucleotide sequence: TGTGCCAGCTCACGGCGGGAGGGGGTCTACGAGCAGTACTTC.